Sequencing of this TCR beta chain was carried out in a study of T cell changes during pregnancy in multiple sclerosis. V lost 5 bases, J lost 1 base, and 14 bases lay in between. The CDR3 consists of 15 residues. Germline CDR1 and CDR2: SGHNT and YYREEE (reference sequence). The data were produced by immunoSEQ multiplex PCR, yet TCRdb's version contains in-frame clones alone and is incomplete. Among 44,000 or so clones, 70% to 90% were seen once, and the ten largest hold more than 5%. The clonotype originates from a female donor in good health, enrolled as a control in a pregnancy study. The specimen comprised CD8+ T cells from peripheral blood mononuclear cells, sampled after pregnancy. The chain has TRBV5-4 and TRBJ2-3; D uncertain. Here the CDR3 reads CASSPGGFGTDTQYF. CDR3 sequence (DNA): TGTGCCAGCAGTCCCGGCGGATTTGGCACAGATACGCAGTATTTT.